This T cell receptor (beta chain) was observed in a study of early T cells in non-severe SARS-CoV-2 infection. Study overall: Bulk RNA from unsorted whole blood was sequenced; chains were unpaired. Study conclusions and caveats: The VDJdb matching leaned toward anti-spike CD8 responses and overlooked private and CD4 specificities.

Worth noting for this clonotype: Its target is unknown.

Attachment of unique molecular identifiers was made to individual cDNA molecules. Each CDR3 protein is one row after TCRdb ran MiXCR on the 5' RACE reads. In the table there are 85,000 to 100,000 distinct CDR3 sequences, about 13% of which are singletons. The CDR3 is 14 amino acids. CDR1 and CDR2 from the germline V gene are LNHDA and SQIVND (reference sequence). Trimming stripped 2 bases from V and 4 bases from J, with 12 bases between. The rearrangement links TRBV19 to TRBJ2-7, with D tentatively TRBD2 (6 bases). The sequenced sample was whole blood. This clonotype originated in an adult who was a healthcare worker with PCR-confirmed SARS-CoV-2 infection or an uninfected control (not recorded which). The CDR3 bases are TGTGCCAGTAGTATATCAGGGAGCGGGTACGAGCAGTACTTC. It specifies CASSISGSGYEQYF.